Sequencing of this TCR beta chain was carried out in a study of a mutant IDH1 vaccine in newly diagnosed glioma. Turning to the study itself: A roughly 62% male, approximately 38% female split and a mean age of approximately 38 years characterized treated patients. Patients were pretreated with radiotherapy, temozolomide, or both, mostly both. Study-wide points: The occurrence of vaccine-induced immune responses was seen in roughly 93% of patients. Pseudoprogression looked unconnected to shifts in top peripheral T cell clonotypes.

Documented time point: baseline, week 1 (first vaccination visit). Treatment given: pre-vaccination baseline after standard-of-care therapy. The germline gives CDR1 MNHNS, CDR2 SASEGT. The CDR3 consists of 15 residues. The junction had 4 bases not matched to a gene; V was cut back by 3 bases and J by 2 bases. Sequencing was performed with immunoSEQ multiplex PCR; in TCRdb, only in-frame clones are kept and a portion is missing. This table has around 92,000 clones, around nine tenths appearing once. Concerning this clone: The target antigen is unknown.

This TCR came from a woman aged 45-65 years with glioma. The chain links TRBV6-1 to TRBJ2-3; 8 nucleotides align to TRBD2. The material sequenced was PBMCs, taken from a glioma patient treated with radiotherapy, temozolomide or both. CDR3 loop: CASSEWRGVTDTQYF. The CDR3 nucleotides read TGTGCCAGCAGTGAGTGGCGGGGGGTCACAGATACGCAGTATTTT.